This T cell receptor beta chain was found in a study of response to subunit inactivated influenza vaccine. Germline lookup yields CDR1 SNHLY and CDR2 FYNNEI. This CDR3 contains 13 residues. The germline V and J ends were trimmed by 4 bases and 2 bases, with 8 bases remaining between them. TCRdb redid the calling of the RT-PCR reads with MiXCR, one entry per CDR3 protein. The sample contains approximately 310,000 distinct CDR3 sequences, 20% to 25% of which appear only once. The starting material was PBMCs from blood, obtained 21 months after vaccination. The clonotype comes from a man between 50 and 69 years old who received an inactivated influenza vaccine. The chain has TRBV2 and TRBJ2-5; D is uncertain. The CDR3 spells CASSASRQETQYF. CDR3 bases: TGTGCCAGCAGTGCCTCACGTCAAGAGACCCAGTACTTC.